These T cell receptor beta chains were read from a single sample in a study of shared clonotypes between healthy human individuals. Some clones are missing from TCRdb's copy, which holds only in-frame ones; the method was immunoSEQ multiplex PCR. The data hold about 2,500,000 clones, with about 92% observed a single time. Sequencing used naive CD4+ T cells sorted from blood. The receptors originated from a man aged 18 to 30 in good health. Each CDR3 is given with its conserved first and last residue. Fields, in order: CDR3 DNA, CDR3 protein, D gene, clone size, J gene, V gene. The D gene is left open where the match is weak. A clone size is listed for some rows: how often the clone was seen (once, few, many), or a class if it is expanded.

TGTGCCAGCAGCCAAGACCGTTCCGGCACCCAGTACTTC CASSQDRSGTQYF - - TRBJ2-5 TRBV14
TGTGCCAGCAGTGAAAACAGGGCGGCCGGGGAGCTGTTTTTT CASSENRAAGELFF - - TRBJ2-2 TRBV2
TGCGCCAGCAGCCAAGATCAAGGACCCCCATCGGAGACCCAGTACTTC CASSQDQGPPSETQYF - - TRBJ2-5 TRBV4-1
TGTGCCTGGAGTCCTAGCGGGGGATTCGAGCAGTACTTC CAWSPSGGFEQYF TRBD2 - TRBJ2-7 TRBV30
TGCGCCAGCAGCGGAGGACGGCACCGAATTAGCTCTGGGGCCAACGTCCTGACTTTC CASSGGRHRISSGANVLTF - - TRBJ2-6 TRBV5-1
TGTGCCAGCAGTTTAATGGGGGCTAACTATGGCTACACCTTC CASSLMGANYGYTF - - TRBJ1-2 TRBV28
TGCGCCAGCAGCTTCGGGAACCCCGGCAACGAGCAGTACTTC CASSFGNPGNEQYF - - TRBJ2-7 TRBV5-1
TGTGCCATCAGGACGGGACTGGAGCGTGCAGATACGCAGTATTTT CAIRTGLERADTQYF - - TRBJ2-3 TRBV10-3
TGTGCCAGCAGGCCTACAGGGGTCAATCAGCCCCAGCATTTT CASRPTGVNQPQHF TRBD1 - TRBJ1-5 TRBV27
TGTGCCAGCAGTTTATATTGGGGGAGCAATCAGCCCCAGCATTTT CASSLYWGSNQPQHF - once TRBJ1-5 TRBV28
TGTGCCAGCAGTTCAGGGACAGGGAGGGGCACTGAAGCTTTCTTT CASSSGTGRGTEAFF TRBD1 - TRBJ1-1 TRBV28
TGTGCCAGTAGTAAGCAGGGGAAGGCAGATACGCAGTATTTT CASSKQGKADTQYF - - TRBJ2-3 TRBV19